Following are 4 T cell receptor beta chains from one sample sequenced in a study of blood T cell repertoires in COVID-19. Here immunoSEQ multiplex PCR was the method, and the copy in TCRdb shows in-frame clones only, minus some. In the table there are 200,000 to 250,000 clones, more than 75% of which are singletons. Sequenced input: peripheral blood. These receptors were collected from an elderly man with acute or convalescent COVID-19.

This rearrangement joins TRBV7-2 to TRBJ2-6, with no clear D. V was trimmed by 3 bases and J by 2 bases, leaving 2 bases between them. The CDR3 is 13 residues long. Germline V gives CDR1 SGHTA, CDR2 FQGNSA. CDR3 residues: CASSFTGANVLTF. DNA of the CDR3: TGTGCCAGCAGCTTTACTGGGGCCAACGTCCTGACTTTC.

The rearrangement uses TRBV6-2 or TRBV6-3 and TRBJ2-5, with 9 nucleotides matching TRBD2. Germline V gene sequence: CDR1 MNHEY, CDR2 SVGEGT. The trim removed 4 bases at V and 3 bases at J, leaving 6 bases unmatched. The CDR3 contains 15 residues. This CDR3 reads CASSLAGVPKETQYF. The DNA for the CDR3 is TGTGCCAGCAGTTTAGCGGGAGTCCCCAAAGAGACCCAGTACTTC.

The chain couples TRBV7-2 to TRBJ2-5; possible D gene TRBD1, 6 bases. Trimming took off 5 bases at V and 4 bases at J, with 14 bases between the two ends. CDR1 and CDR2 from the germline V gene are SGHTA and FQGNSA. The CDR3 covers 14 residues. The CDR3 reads CASSRPPGAETQYF. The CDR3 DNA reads TGTGCCAGCAGCCGGCCCCCAGGGGCAGAGACCCAGTACTTC.

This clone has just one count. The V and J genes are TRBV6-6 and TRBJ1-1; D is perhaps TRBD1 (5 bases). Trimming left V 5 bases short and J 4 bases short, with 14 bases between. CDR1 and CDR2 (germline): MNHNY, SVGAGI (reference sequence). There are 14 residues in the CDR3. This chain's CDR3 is CASSPQGSGTEAFF. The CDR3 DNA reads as TGTGCCAGCAGTCCCCAGGGTTCTGGCACTGAAGCTTTCTTT.